Here is one T cell receptor (beta chain) with its context. The antigen it binds to is not known. No qualities accompany the bases; no much larger clone lies one base away. This sample is part of a study of tumor-infiltrating lymphocytes in primary liver carcinoma (dated by TCRdb to the late 2010s). With regard to the full study: Of the five patients, three men and two women aged 30 to 69 years, four had hepatocellular carcinoma and one had combined HCC and intrahepatic cholangiocarcinoma. The tumors of the five patients were staged as T1-T3 N0M0, with maximum diameters ranging from about 4 to 11 cm. Samples yielded roughly 3.65 to 7.5 million productive TCRbeta reads; read depth did not differ significantly between tissue types. The study combined TCRbeta repertoire sequencing, expression microarrays and whole-exome sequencing across five regions of each liver tumor, with adjacent normal tissue and blood. A total of 35 specimens from 5 patients underwent TCRbeta repertoire sequencing, comprising 25 tumor regions, 5 adjacent noncancerous liver tissues and 5 peripheral blood samples. Repertoires from technical replicates were highly reproducible, with mean shared-clone rates roughly 0.87 and correlation coefficients above 0.98.

From its cysteine to its phenylalanine, the CDR3 spans 16 amino acids. Just CDR3 DNA is preserved here, 48 bases in frame from base 1. Germline trimming amounts to 5 bases on V and 10 bases on J, with 16 as the count of junction bases outside the gene matches. CDR1 MNHEY and CDR2 SVGAGI are derived from the germline V gene. What the study reported, not specific to this receptor: Only the TCR beta chain was sequenced, so true repertoire diversity is likely underestimated because unpaired alpha chains were not captured. With just 4 or 5 patients in the study, the authors point out that the findings should be validated in a larger study. The top 250 clones made up a significantly larger repertoire fraction in tumors than in blood (p = 0.039). Bulk unsorted samples precluded comparing CD4+ and CD8+ T cell repertoires. Consistent with antigen-driven expansion, pairs of tumor regions showed higher repertoire overlap (mean about 36%) than either tumor-adjacent pairs (approximately 17%) or tumor-blood pairs (roughly 15%).

Without any cell sorting, total RNA and DNA were co-extracted from about 20-30 mg of bulk tissue using the AllPrep DNA/RNA mini kit. Between late 2015 and March 2016, roughly five patients in China with histopathologically diagnosed primary liver carcinoma had their tumors surgically resected. At the time of sampling, the patients were treatment-naive and had chronic HBV infection. Each fresh piece of tumor and adjacent tissue was cut in two, with one half stored in RNAlater at -80 degrees C and the other half sent for histology. A constant-region primer and ProtoScript II reverse transcriptase were used to reverse-transcribe TCRbeta-specific cDNA from about 0.55 ug total RNA. Three nested multiplex PCR rounds, following a slightly modified ARM-PCR procedure, were used to build the TCRbeta libraries. The first two PCR rounds used multiplex TRBV1-TRBV30 forward primers with a Cbeta reverse primer, each for about 10 cycles. Sample barcodes and Illumina adapters were added in a final 25-cycle PCR using Deep VentR polymerase. Before sequencing, amplicons between 200 and 500 bp were purified from gel using a QIAquick gel extraction kit. TCRbeta amplicons were sequenced on an Illumina HiSeq 2500 with 250-bp paired-end reads. The paper's processing steps were these. To recover full CDR3 sequences, reads were quality-trimmed using Trimmomatic v0.33 and paired reads were then merged using FLASH v1.2.11. V, D and J germline segments were assigned to the rearranged TCRbeta sequences using MiGEC v1.2.1b. Clonotype statistics and Shannon-Wiener diversity indices were calculated with VDJtools v1.0.0. Except for diversity analysis, only the 250 most abundant clonotypes of each sample were used in subsequent analyses to reduce sampling bias. TCRdb reprocessing: public reads trimmed at Q25 with fastp, clones called with MiXCR, in-frame beta chains kept. For every CDR3 protein sequence, its rows merge into one entry that carries the most common genes and DNA. The authors' filters were not applied to this entry. The sample has under 150,000 distinct CDR3 sequences on record, around 70% of them singletons. 8.1% of the sample lies in the top ten.

The receptor was isolated from an older woman with primary liver carcinoma and hepatitis B virus infection. The chain is encoded by TRBV6-5 joined to TRBJ1-1; 10 of the junction bases match TRBD1. The sequenced material came from tumor-adjacent normal liver tissue. The bases are TGTGCCAGCAGTCGGGACAGGGGTTTTATGAACATTGTAGCTTTCTTT. The translation is CASSRDRGFMNIVAFF.